This T cell receptor (beta chain) was sequenced for a study of post-analysis software for immune sequencing data. Overall study results and limits: The five TRBV segments detected at higher frequency in patients than in controls included TRBV5-6, TRBV5-1 and TRBV20-1.

CDR1 and CDR2 (germline): DFQATT, SNEGSKA (reference sequence). Trimming took 1 base from V and 11 from J, leaving 11 bases between them. The CDR3 runs to 11 residues. Unique molecular identifiers were carried by the TCR beta cDNA libraries. Roughly 490,000 cDNA molecules came from approximately 1 to 10 million T cells. Via MiXCR, TCRdb re-called the PCR reads, giving one row per CDR3 protein. Among around 200,000 distinct CDR3 sequences listed, 29% were seen once. About this clonotype itself: The target antigen is unknown.

The receptor comes from a girl younger than 18 with multiple sclerosis. What was sequenced was blood. This chain uses TRBV20-1 with TRBJ2-5; D remains ambiguous. The CDR3 DNA follows: TGCAGTGCTAGAGGCCGGATGGAGCAGTACTTC. Translation gives CSARGRMEQYF.